The 15 T cell receptor beta chains reported below all come from one sample, sequenced in a study of T cells in localized non-small cell lung cancer. The method was immunoSEQ multiplex PCR; TCRdb's version includes in-frame clones alone and lacks a portion of them. The table has around 70,000 clones, about 81% seen once. The sample was peripheral blood, taken before any cancer treatment. All receptors derive from a female donor of 60 years or more with stage I lung adenocarcinoma.

The chain has TRBV6-5 and TRBJ1-3, with no clear D. The CDR3 covers 16 residues. Germline loops: CDR1 MNHEY, CDR2 SVGAGI. V lost 0 bases to trimming and J lost 2 bases, with 11 bases between them. The CDR3 nucleotides read TGTGCCAGCAGTTACTCGAGAAGGACTGCTGGAAACACCATATATTTT. Protein sequence: CASSYSRRTAGNTIYF.

The chain joins TRBV7-9 to TRBJ1-2; D is unresolved. V was trimmed by 2 bases and J by 8 bases, leaving 15 bases between them. The germline V gene has CDR1 SEHNR and CDR2 FQNEAQ (reference sequence). The CDR3 consists of 14 residues. The CDR3, as DNA: TGTGCCAGCAGCTTACGGCAGTTTCAGAGGGGCTACACCTTC. Translating it yields CASSLRQFQRGYTF.

The gene calls are TRBV4-3 and TRBJ2-5, with 7 bases identical to TRBD1. The end of the DNA aligns better with TRBJ2-7, so the J call may be wrong. The V gene's germline CDR1 is LGHNA and CDR2 YSLEER. The CDR3 length is 15 residues. The CDR3 DNA is TGCGCCAGCAGCCAACGCGACAGGGCGGTACACGAGCAGTACTTC. Its translation is CASSQRDRAVHEQYF.

A note on this clone: This could be a read error, since a much larger clone is one nucleotide away. This sample includes further DNA sequences coding for the same CDR3. The V and J genes are TRBV27 and TRBJ2-7; D not resolved. The CDR3 covers 16 residues. The V gene's germline CDR1 is MNHEY and CDR2 SMNVEV (reference sequence). The CDR3 DNA reads TGTGCCAGCAGTGAAGCAAAGGGCGGAGACCCCTACGAGCAATACTTC. It yields the protein CASSEAKGGDPYEQYF.

This chain connects TRBV5-4 to TRBJ2-1; maybe TRBD1 (6 bases). V gave up 2 bases and J gave up 7 bases, with 13 bases separating them. Germline CDR1 reads SGHNT; CDR2 reads YYREEE (reference sequence). The CDR3 consists of 14 residues. The CDR3 nucleotides are TGTGCCAGCAGCTTTCCCACTGACAGGAATGAGCAGTTCTTC. This codes for CASSFPTDRNEQFF.

In DNA, the CDR3 is TGTGCCAGCAGCTGGACTAGCGGGAGAATCCAAAACATTCAGTACTTC. It codes for CASSWTSGRIQNIQYF. The rearrangement joins TRBV5-5 to TRBJ2-4, with 13 bases matching TRBD2. This CDR3 comprises 16 residues. Unmatched junction bases numbered 5, after V lost 3 bases and J lost 5 bases. Germline lookup yields CDR1 SGHKS and CDR2 YYEKEE (reference sequence).

This clone was seen just once. CDR3: CASSSRAYEQYF. The CDR3 coding sequence is TGCGCCAGCAGCTCCAGGGCCTACGAGCAGTACTTC. This chain connects TRBV5-1 to TRBJ2-7; possible D gene TRBD1, 5 bases. This CDR3 is built from 12 residues. V lost 3 bases and J lost 2, with 6 bases in between. From germline, CDR1 is SGHRS and CDR2 YFSETQ.

Remarks on this clone: Other DNA sequences of this sample code for an identical CDR3. This chain links TRBV19 with TRBJ2-6; D may correspond to TRBD1 or TRBD2 (7 bases each). The length of the CDR3 is 17 residues. The germline V and J ends were trimmed by 2 bases and 0 bases, with 11 bases remaining between them. From germline, CDR1 is LNHDA and CDR2 SQIVND (reference sequence). The CDR3 DNA sequence: TGTGCCAGTAGTATACAGGGGGGGAGCTCTGGGGCCAACGTCCTGACTTTC. This codes for CASSIQGGSSGANVLTF.

Note on this clone: It is unclear where the CDR3 begins or ends on the DNA, so no DNA is shown, and the CDR3 is as TCRdb lists it. V and J are TRBV5-6 and TRBJ2-3; the DNA was not used to check the table's D call, TRBD1. Germline CDR1 and CDR2: SGHDT and YYEEEE. 16 amino acids form the CDR3, both terminal residues included. The CDR3 loop is CASSLFGPGAEDTQYF.

The chain carries TRBV6-6 and TRBJ1-5, with 8 bases identical to TRBD1. This CDR3 is built from 14 residues. Germline trimming cut 6 bases from V and 9 bases from J; bases unmatched to any gene: 10. Germline CDR1 and CDR2: MNHNY and SVGAGI (reference sequence). CDR3 region: CASSDGQGTGPQHF. CDR3 bases: TGTGCCAGCAGCGACGGACAGGGTACGGGGCCCCAGCATTTT.

The genes are TRBV27 and TRBJ1-1, with D uncertain. The germline gives CDR1 MNHEY, CDR2 SMNVEV (reference sequence). Trimming took 2 bases from V and 1 from J, leaving 8 bases between them. This CDR3 region has 14 residues. CDR3 sequence: CASSLVAGNTEAFF. The DNA of the CDR3 is TGTGCCAGCAGTTTAGTGGCAGGGAACACTGAAGCTTTCTTT.

This sequence joins TRBV7-2 and TRBJ1-3; D not certain. The CDR3 has 16 residues. The germline V and J ends were trimmed by 6 bases and 0 bases, with 15 bases remaining between them. Per germline, CDR1 SGHTA and CDR2 FQGNSA. CDR3 coding DNA: TGTGCCAGCAGGCCCCCCGCTGGCGTCTCTGGAAACACCATATATTTT. It codes for CASRPPAGVSGNTIYF.

The J gene is TRBJ1-5, the V gene TRBV28; unclear D gene. The CDR3 covers 18 residues. The ends were cut back, 5 bases at V and 2 bases at J, with 22 bases in the middle. Germline V gene lookup returns CDR1 MDHEN and CDR2 SYDVKM. Written as DNA, the CDR3 is TGTGCCAGCAGTCCCCCGAGGACGGAGGCGATAGGCAATCAGCCCCAGCATTTT. Its translation: CASSPPRTEAIGNQPQHF.

The chain employs TRBV6-5 and TRBJ1-2; D might be TRBD1 (5 bases). Germline V CDR1 and CDR2: MNHEY, SVGAGI. The CDR3 length is 14 residues. V lost 7 bases to trimming and J lost 4 bases, with 16 bases between them. CDR3 protein: CASTSRGRIYGYTF. CDR3 nucleotide sequence: TGTGCCAGCACTTCCCGGGGCAGAATCTATGGCTACACCTTC.

The sample holds one count of this clone. The chain joins TRBV7-9 to TRBJ2-3, with 7 nucleotides matching TRBD2. Germline V gene lookup returns CDR1 SEHNR and CDR2 FQNEAQ (reference sequence). The CDR3 runs 14 residues. The V and J ends lost 5 bases and 5 bases, in that order; junction bases with no gene match: 7. The CDR3 nucleotides are TGTGCCAGCAGCCTAGGGACGGGAGGAGATACGCAGTATTTT. Translation gives CASSLGTGGDTQYF. Drawing the rest from reference TRBV7-9 and TRBJ2-3, the complete variable domain is DTGVSQNPRHKITKRGQNVTFRCDPISEHNRLYWYRQTLGQGPEFLTYFQNEAQLEKSRLLSDRFSAERPKGSFSTLEIQRTEQGDSAMYLCASSLGTGGDTQYFGPGTRLTVL.